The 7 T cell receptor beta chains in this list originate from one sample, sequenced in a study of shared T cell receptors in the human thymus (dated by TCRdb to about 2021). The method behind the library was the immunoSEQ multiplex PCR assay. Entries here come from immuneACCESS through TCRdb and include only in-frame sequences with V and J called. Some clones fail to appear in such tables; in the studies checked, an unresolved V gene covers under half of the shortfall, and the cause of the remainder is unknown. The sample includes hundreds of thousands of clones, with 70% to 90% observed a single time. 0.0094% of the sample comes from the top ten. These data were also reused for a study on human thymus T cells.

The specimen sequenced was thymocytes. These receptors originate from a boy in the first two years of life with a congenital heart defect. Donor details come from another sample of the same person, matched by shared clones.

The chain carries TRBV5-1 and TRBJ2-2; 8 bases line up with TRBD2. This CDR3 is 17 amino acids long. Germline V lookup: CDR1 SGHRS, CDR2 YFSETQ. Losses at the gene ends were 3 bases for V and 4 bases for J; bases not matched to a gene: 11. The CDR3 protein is CASSSESRGGLTGELFF. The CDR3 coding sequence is TGCGCCAGCAGCTCGGAAAGTCGGGGGGGCCTCACCGGGGAGCTGTTTTTT.

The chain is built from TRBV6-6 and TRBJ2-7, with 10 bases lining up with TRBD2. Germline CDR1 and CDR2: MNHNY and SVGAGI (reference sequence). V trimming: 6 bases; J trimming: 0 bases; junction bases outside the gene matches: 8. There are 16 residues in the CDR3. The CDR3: CASSLLAGESSYEQYF. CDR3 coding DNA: TGTGCCAGCAGCCTCCTAGCGGGGGAGAGCTCCTACGAGCAGTACTTC.

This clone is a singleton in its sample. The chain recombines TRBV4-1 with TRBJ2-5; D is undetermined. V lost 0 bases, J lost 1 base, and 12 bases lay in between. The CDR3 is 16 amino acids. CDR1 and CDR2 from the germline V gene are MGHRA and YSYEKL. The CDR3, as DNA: TGCGCCAGCAGCCAAGAGAGAAGCTTCTCCCAAGAGACCCAGTACTTC. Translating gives CASSQERSFSQETQYF.

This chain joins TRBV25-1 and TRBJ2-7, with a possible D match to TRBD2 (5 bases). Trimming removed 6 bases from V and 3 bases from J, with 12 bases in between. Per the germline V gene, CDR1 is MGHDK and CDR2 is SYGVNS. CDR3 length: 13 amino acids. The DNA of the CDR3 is TGTGCCAGCAGGTTGGAAGAGGGCTACGAGCAGTACTTC. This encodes CASRLEEGYEQYF.

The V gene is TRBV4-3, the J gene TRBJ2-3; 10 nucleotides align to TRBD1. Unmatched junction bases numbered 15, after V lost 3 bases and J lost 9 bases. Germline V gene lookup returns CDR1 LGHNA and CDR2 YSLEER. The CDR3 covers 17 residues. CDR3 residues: CASSQTIRDRGSETQYF. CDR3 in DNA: TGCGCCAGCAGCCAGACAATCCGGGACAGGGGTTCTGAGACGCAGTATTTT.

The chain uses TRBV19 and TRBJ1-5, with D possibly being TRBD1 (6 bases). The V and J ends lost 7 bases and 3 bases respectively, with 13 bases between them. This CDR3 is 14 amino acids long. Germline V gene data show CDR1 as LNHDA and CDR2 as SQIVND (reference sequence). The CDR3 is CASTYRDHNQPQHF. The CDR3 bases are TGTGCCAGTACTTACAGGGACCACAATCAGCCCCAGCATTTT.

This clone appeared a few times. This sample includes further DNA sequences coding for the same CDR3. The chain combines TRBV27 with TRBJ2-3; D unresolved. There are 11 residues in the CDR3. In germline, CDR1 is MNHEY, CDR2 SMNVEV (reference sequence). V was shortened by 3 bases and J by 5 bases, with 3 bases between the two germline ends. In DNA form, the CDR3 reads TGTGCCAGCAGTTTTCGAGATACGCAGTATTTT. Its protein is CASSFRDTQYF.